This entry is about one T cell receptor beta chain. Its antigen remains unknown. The sample comes from a study of chemoradiotherapy in HPV16-positive cancers. Study details: Candidate HPV-specific clones and shared TCR motifs came from a couple of HPV16-positive patients. Broader study findings: During treatment, candidate HPV-specific clones and E7-related motifs expanded in tumor. Only a couple of HPV16-positive patients supplied the functional HPV-specificity definition.

Repertoires were sampled repeatedly during chemoradiotherapy. Produced via immunoSEQ multiplex PCR; TCRdb's table is partial and in-frame only. Here the sample spans 55,000 to 85,000 clones, 88% being singletons. The TCR originated in a human donor with HPV-associated anogenital cancer. The source material was blood, sampled from a patient who underwent chemoradiotherapy.

The CDR3 nucleotides read TGCGCCAGCAGCCAAGGGACTGACTTCCATCAGCCCCAGCATTTT. Its translation: CASSQGTDFHQPQHF. The genes are TRBV4-1 and TRBJ1-5; D gene uncertain. The CDR3 totals 15 residues. Per germline, CDR1 MGHRA and CDR2 YSYEKL. V was clipped by 1 base and J by 5 bases, with 12 bases between them.